These T cell receptor beta chains were read from a single sample in a study of blood T cell repertoires in COVID-19. Assay used: immunoSEQ multiplex PCR; TCRdb lists only in-frame clones, some missing. The sample comprises 100,000 to 150,000 clones, around 86% of which are singletons, and roughly 10% rests with the top ten. Material: peripheral blood. The source of these receptors is a man between 60 and 75 years old with acute or convalescent COVID-19. CDR3s include the opening cysteine and the closing phenylalanine or tryptophan. The order of the fields is J gene, V gene, clone size, D gene, CDR3 protein, CDR3 DNA. The D gene is left open where the match is weak. Clone sizes are given selectively: once, few, many, or a class where the clone is expanded.

J gene: TRBJ1-1
V gene: TRBV6-5
clone size: once
D gene: NA
CDR3 protein: CASTLQSMNTEAFF
CDR3 DNA: TGTGCCAGCACTCTACAGAGTATGAACACTGAAGCTTTCTTT

J gene: TRBJ2-7
V gene: TRBV13
clone size: NA
D gene: TRBD1
CDR3 protein: CASSWTGATNEQYF
CDR3 DNA: TGTGCCAGCAGCTGGACAGGGGCTACCAACGAGCAGTACTTC

J gene: TRBJ1-2
V gene: TRBV9
clone size: NA
D gene: TRBD1
CDR3 protein: CASSERTGYGYTF
CDR3 DNA: TGTGCCAGCAGCGAGCGGACAGGATATGGCTACACCTTC

J gene: TRBJ2-1
V gene: TRBV2
clone size: NA
D gene: TRBD2
CDR3 protein: CASSEILAGGELHNEQFF
CDR3 DNA: TGTGCCAGCAGTGAAATACTAGCGGGAGGGGAATTGCACAATGAGCAGTTCTTC

J gene: TRBJ1-1
V gene: TRBV5-1
clone size: NA
D gene: NA
CDR3 protein: CASSSDTGKAEAFF
CDR3 DNA: TGCGCCAGCAGCTCGGACACAGGGAAGGCTGAAGCTTTCTTT

J gene: TRBJ2-1
V gene: TRBV30
clone size: NA
D gene: NA
CDR3 protein: CAWSDREQFF
CDR3 DNA: TGTGCCTGGAGTGATCGTGAGCAGTTCTTC

J gene: TRBJ2-1
V gene: TRBV27
clone size: NA
D gene: NA
CDR3 protein: CASSPISYNEQFF
CDR3 DNA: TGTGCCAGCAGCCCCATTAGCTACAATGAGCAGTTCTTC

J gene: TRBJ1-5
V gene: TRBV28
clone size: NA
D gene: TRBD1
CDR3 protein: CASSLPRDRSNQPQHF
CDR3 DNA: TGTGCCAGCAGTTTGCCCCGGGACAGGTCAAATCAGCCCCAGCATTTT

J gene: TRBJ1-1
V gene: TRBV19
clone size: NA
D gene: NA
CDR3 protein: CASSIEGVKTEAFF
CDR3 DNA: TGTGCCAGTAGTATTGAGGGGGTGAAGACTGAAGCTTTCTTT

J gene: TRBJ1-4
V gene: TRBV30
clone size: NA
D gene: NA
CDR3 protein: CAWSVSREKLFF
CDR3 DNA: TGTGCCTGGAGTGTTTCACGGGAAAAACTGTTTTTT

J gene: TRBJ2-7
V gene: TRBV5-1
clone size: NA
D gene: NA
CDR3 protein: CASSSGSYEQYF
CDR3 DNA: TGCGCCAGCAGCTCGGGGAGCTACGAGCAGTACTTC

J gene: TRBJ1-5
V gene: TRBV15
clone size: NA
D gene: TRBD1
CDR3 protein: CATSSRTGGAPQHF
CDR3 DNA: TGTGCCACCAGCAGCCGGACAGGGGGCGCGCCCCAGCATTTT

J gene: TRBJ2-7
V gene: TRBV11-3
clone size: NA
D gene: NA
CDR3 protein: CASSLRSNYEQYF
CDR3 DNA: TGTGCCAGCAGCTTGCGGAGCAACTACGAGCAGTACTTC

J gene: TRBJ1-6
V gene: TRBV5-4
clone size: few
D gene: NA
CDR3 protein: CASSRQGSSYNSPLHF
CDR3 DNA: TGTGCCAGCAGCCGGCAGGGGAGCTCCTATAATTCACCCCTCCACTTT

J gene: TRBJ2-3
V gene: TRBV7-9
clone size: NA
D gene: NA
CDR3 protein: CASSFSRERTDTQYF
CDR3 DNA: TGTGCCAGCAGCTTTAGTCGGGAGCGCACAGATACGCAGTATTTT

J gene: TRBJ1-1
V gene: TRBV6-1
clone size: NA
D gene: TRBD1
CDR3 protein: CASKQGDTEAFF
CDR3 DNA: TGTGCCAGCAAACAGGGGGACACTGAAGCTTTCTTT

J gene: TRBJ2-2
V gene: TRBV18
clone size: NA
D gene: NA
CDR3 protein: CASSPRGSGELFF
CDR3 DNA: TGTGCCAGCTCACCCCGGGGATCCGGGGAGCTGTTTTTT

J gene: TRBJ2-1
V gene: TRBV5-1
clone size: NA
D gene: NA
CDR3 protein: CASSLSMDEQFF
CDR3 DNA: TGCGCCAGCAGCTTGTCTATGGATGAGCAGTTCTTC

J gene: TRBJ2-3
V gene: TRBV27
clone size: many
D gene: NA
CDR3 protein: CASSSSAPGTDTQYF
CDR3 DNA: TGTGCCAGCAGTTCCTCGGCCCCGGGGACAGATACGCAGTATTTT

J gene: TRBJ2-1
V gene: TRBV11-2
clone size: few
D gene: TRBD2
CDR3 protein: CASSLTSGTYNEQFF
CDR3 DNA: TGTGCCAGCAGCTTGACTAGCGGGACTTACAATGAGCAGTTCTTC

J gene: TRBJ2-7
V gene: TRBV5-1
clone size: NA
D gene: NA
CDR3 protein: CASSSISSSYEQYF
CDR3 DNA: TGCGCCAGCAGCTCGATTAGCTCATCCTACGAGCAGTACTTC

J gene: TRBJ1-2
V gene: TRBV14
clone size: NA
D gene: NA
CDR3 protein: CASSQIKGTGSYGYTF
CDR3 DNA: TGTGCCAGCAGCCAAATAAAGGGTACAGGGAGCTATGGCTACACCTTC

J gene: TRBJ1-2
V gene: TRBV2
clone size: NA
D gene: TRBD1
CDR3 protein: CASSQMTGGPNF
CDR3 DNA: TGTGCCAGCAGCCAAATGACAGGGGGCCCCAACTTC

J gene: TRBJ2-2
V gene: TRBV11-2
clone size: NA
D gene: TRBD2
CDR3 protein: CASSAGRGTSGSLGELFF
CDR3 DNA: TGTGCCAGCAGCGCAGGACGGGGAACTAGCGGGAGCCTCGGGGAGCTGTTTTTT

J gene: TRBJ1-3
V gene: TRBV6-5
clone size: NA
D gene: NA
CDR3 protein: CASSPDRGNTIYF
CDR3 DNA: TGTGCCAGCAGTCCTGACAGGGGAAACACCATATATTTT

J gene: TRBJ1-4
V gene: TRBV18
clone size: NA
D gene: NA
CDR3 protein: CASSPGLNEKLFF
CDR3 DNA: TGTGCCAGCTCACCAGGGCTTAATGAAAAACTGTTTTTT

J gene: TRBJ1-2
V gene: TRBV3-1/TRBV3-2
clone size: once
D gene: NA
CDR3 protein: CASSQGRGLYGYTF
CDR3 DNA: TGTGCCAGCAGCCAAGGGAGAGGCCTATATGGCTACACCTTC

J gene: TRBJ2-7
V gene: TRBV24-1
clone size: NA
D gene: NA
CDR3 protein: CATSDPGREQYF
CDR3 DNA: TGTGCCACCAGTGACCCTGGCCGCGAGCAGTACTTC

J gene: TRBJ2-2
V gene: TRBV11-2
clone size: few
D gene: TRBD1
CDR3 protein: CASSLEPGTGNTGELFF
CDR3 DNA: TGTGCCAGCAGCTTAGAGCCCGGGACAGGGAACACCGGGGAGCTGTTTTTT

J gene: TRBJ2-3
V gene: TRBV12-5
clone size: NA
D gene: TRBD2
CDR3 protein: CASGTKSAGVGLTDTQYF
CDR3 DNA: TGTGCTAGTGGTACGAAATCTGCGGGAGTCGGGCTGACAGATACGCAGTATTTT

J gene: TRBJ1-2
V gene: TRBV6-1
clone size: NA
D gene: TRBD1
CDR3 protein: CASSEYRGNYGYTF
CDR3 DNA: TGTGCCAGCAGTGAATACAGGGGGAACTATGGCTACACCTTC

J gene: TRBJ1-1
V gene: TRBV10-2
clone size: NA
D gene: TRBD1
CDR3 protein: CASREASTGRNTEAFF
CDR3 DNA: TGCGCCAGCAGAGAAGCCTCGACAGGGAGGAACACTGAAGCTTTCTTT

J gene: TRBJ2-7
V gene: TRBV5-4
clone size: NA
D gene: TRBD2
CDR3 protein: CASSLAGGVLVEQYF
CDR3 DNA: TGTGCCAGCAGCTTGGCCGGGGGGGTTCTAGTCGAGCAGTACTTC

J gene: TRBJ2-7
V gene: TRBV28
clone size: few
D gene: TRBD2
CDR3 protein: CASSGGGGRLNEQYF
CDR3 DNA: TGTGCCAGCAGCGGAGGTGGCGGGAGGCTCAACGAGCAGTACTTC

J gene: TRBJ2-1
V gene: TRBV9
clone size: NA
D gene: TRBD2
CDR3 protein: CASSVGGLAGNEQFF
CDR3 DNA: TGTGCCAGCAGCGTAGGTGGACTAGCGGGGAATGAGCAGTTCTTC

J gene: TRBJ1-4
V gene: TRBV28
clone size: NA
D gene: TRBD1
CDR3 protein: CASSQSRGRDGEKLFF
CDR3 DNA: TGTGCCAGCAGTCAATCTAGGGGGCGAGACGGTGAAAAACTGTTTTTT

J gene: TRBJ1-1
V gene: TRBV7-9
clone size: NA
D gene: NA
CDR3 protein: CASSLELNTEAFF
CDR3 DNA: TGTGCCAGCAGCTTAGAGCTAAACACTGAAGCTTTCTTT

J gene: TRBJ2-3
V gene: TRBV5-5
clone size: NA
D gene: TRBD1
CDR3 protein: CASSLGDSYPTDTQYF
CDR3 DNA: TGTGCCAGCAGCCTAGGGGACAGTTACCCCACAGATACGCAGTATTTT

J gene: TRBJ1-2
V gene: TRBV2
clone size: NA
D gene: NA
CDR3 protein: CASTITVNYGYTF
CDR3 DNA: TGTGCCAGCACTATCACGGTCAACTATGGCTACACCTTC

J gene: TRBJ2-1
V gene: TRBV9
clone size: NA
D gene: NA
CDR3 protein: CASSFRTGLYNEQFF
CDR3 DNA: TGTGCCAGCAGCTTTCGGACTGGATTATACAATGAGCAGTTCTTC

J gene: TRBJ1-1
V gene: TRBV19
clone size: NA
D gene: NA
CDR3 protein: CASRPGSRTEAFF
CDR3 DNA: TGTGCCAGTAGACCTGGTTCGAGGACTGAAGCTTTCTTT

J gene: TRBJ2-1
V gene: TRBV6-5
clone size: NA
D gene: TRBD1
CDR3 protein: CASRLTGMSYNEQFF
CDR3 DNA: TGTGCCAGCAGATTGACAGGGATGTCCTACAATGAGCAGTTCTTC

J gene: TRBJ2-6
V gene: TRBV3-1/TRBV3-2
clone size: NA
D gene: NA
CDR3 protein: CASSQDQGSISGANVLTF
CDR3 DNA: TGTGCCAGCAGCCAAGACCAGGGTTCTATCTCTGGGGCCAACGTCCTGACTTTC

J gene: TRBJ1-1
V gene: TRBV10-1
clone size: NA
D gene: TRBD1
CDR3 protein: CASSGDRASTEAFF
CDR3 DNA: TGCGCCAGCAGTGGGGACAGGGCGAGCACTGAAGCTTTCTTT

J gene: TRBJ2-3
V gene: TRBV9
clone size: few
D gene: TRBD2
CDR3 protein: CASSPGLAVTDTQYF
CDR3 DNA: TGTGCCAGCAGCCCCGGACTAGCGGTAACAGATACGCAGTATTTT

J gene: TRBJ2-5
V gene: TRBV3-1/TRBV3-2
clone size: NA
D gene: TRBD2
CDR3 protein: CASSQGAGAIQETQYF
CDR3 DNA: TGTGCCAGCAGCCAAGGAGCGGGAGCCATCCAAGAGACCCAGTACTTC

J gene: TRBJ2-5
V gene: TRBV21-1
clone size: few
D gene: NA
CDR3 protein: CASSKEDYRRRETQYF
CDR3 DNA: TGTGCCAGCAGCAAAGAGGACTACCGACGTAGAGAGACCCAGTACTTC

J gene: TRBJ1-6
V gene: TRBV12-3/TRBV12-4
clone size: NA
D gene: NA
CDR3 protein: CASSLGQNSPLHF
CDR3 DNA: TGTGCCAGCAGTTTAGGACAGAATTCACCCCTCCACTTT